The entry that follows covers one T cell receptor beta chain sequence. Its specificity is not known. V was clipped by 5 bases and J by 9 bases, with 26 bases between them. Germline CDR1 MNHEY, CDR2 SMNVEV (reference sequence). This CDR3 is 17 amino acids long. This sample's time point: after dendritic cell vaccination, including at tumor progression/relapse. All glioblastoma patients lacked an isocitrate dehydrogenase mutation. The data belong to a study of glioma-infiltrating T cells after dendritic cell vaccination. For the study at large: Treatment, given 2003 to 2012, was autologous tumor lysate-pulsed dendritic cell vaccination. Study outcomes and limitations: Estimated pretreatment TIL content predicted outcome after dendritic cell vaccination.

Profiling relied on immunoSEQ multiplex PCR, and the TCRdb table lists in-frame clones only, not all of them. The sample contains roughly 56,000 clones, approximately 87% of which appear only once. The clonotype was recovered from a human donor with glioblastoma. The chain is built from TRBV27 and TRBJ1-5; D might be TRBD1 (5 bases). This material consisted of blood, taken after dendritic cell vaccination. The CDR3 is CASSPSPRQFSRSPQHF. The CDR3 DNA is TGTGCCAGCAGTCCCAGCCCCCGACAGTTCTCCCGCTCGCCCCAGCATTTT.